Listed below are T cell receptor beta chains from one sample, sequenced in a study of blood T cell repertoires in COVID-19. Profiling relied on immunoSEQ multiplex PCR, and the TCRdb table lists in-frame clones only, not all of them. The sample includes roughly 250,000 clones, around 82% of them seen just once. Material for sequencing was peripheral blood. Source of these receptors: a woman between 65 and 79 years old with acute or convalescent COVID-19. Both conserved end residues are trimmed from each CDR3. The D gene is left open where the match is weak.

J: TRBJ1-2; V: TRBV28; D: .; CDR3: ASSPFMLAGNYGYT
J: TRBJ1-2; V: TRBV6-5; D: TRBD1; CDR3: ASSYSGTGNYGYT
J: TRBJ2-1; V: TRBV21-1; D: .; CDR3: ASSSPGHCYNEQF
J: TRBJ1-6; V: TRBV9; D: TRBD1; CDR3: ASSAVADRGFSPLH
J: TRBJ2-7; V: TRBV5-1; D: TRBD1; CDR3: ASSTGQEVLHEQY
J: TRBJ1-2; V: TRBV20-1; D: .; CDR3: SARYSYGYT
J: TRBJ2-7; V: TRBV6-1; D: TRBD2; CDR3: ASSEMWRGAGEQY
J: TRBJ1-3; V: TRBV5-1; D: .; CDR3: ASSFDEGGGNTIY
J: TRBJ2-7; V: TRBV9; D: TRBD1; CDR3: ASSLLQGDEQY
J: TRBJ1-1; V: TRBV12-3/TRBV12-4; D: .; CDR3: ASSLEAGVAF
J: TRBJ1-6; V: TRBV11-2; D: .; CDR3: ASSLGGDRYNSPLH
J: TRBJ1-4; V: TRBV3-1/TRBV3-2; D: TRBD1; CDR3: ASSQGQRRHYNEKLF
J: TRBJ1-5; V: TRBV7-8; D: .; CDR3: ASSDIGGGSGDQPQH
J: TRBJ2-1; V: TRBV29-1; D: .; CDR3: SVARGLGNEQF
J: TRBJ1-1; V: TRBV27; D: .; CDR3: ASMGRGSMNTEAF
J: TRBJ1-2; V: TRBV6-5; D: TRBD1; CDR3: ASRSGTGQDGYT
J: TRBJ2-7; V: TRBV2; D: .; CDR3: ASNTGSSYEQY
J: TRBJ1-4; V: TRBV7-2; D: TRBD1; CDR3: ASNFAGGQNEKLF
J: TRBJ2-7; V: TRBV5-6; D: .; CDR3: ASSWESYEQY
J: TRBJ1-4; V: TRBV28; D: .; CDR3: ASSLGGAGNEKLF
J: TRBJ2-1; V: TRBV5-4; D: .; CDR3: ASSTRSTGGNEQF
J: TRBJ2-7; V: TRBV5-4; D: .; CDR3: ASSPPAGWPYEQY
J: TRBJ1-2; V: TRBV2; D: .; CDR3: ASSLPGLLYGYT
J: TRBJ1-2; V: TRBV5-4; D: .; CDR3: ASSLEGYYGYT
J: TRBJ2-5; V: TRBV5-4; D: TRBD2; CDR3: ASSPGLAGKQETQY
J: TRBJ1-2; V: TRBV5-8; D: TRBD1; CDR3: ASSQPGQAVYGYT
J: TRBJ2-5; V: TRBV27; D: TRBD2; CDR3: ASSLRMTSGGAGETQY
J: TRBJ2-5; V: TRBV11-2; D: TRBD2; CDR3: ASSFTGGQETQY
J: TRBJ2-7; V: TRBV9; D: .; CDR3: ASSPEGLGEQY
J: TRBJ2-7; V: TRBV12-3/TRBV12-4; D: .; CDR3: ASSDRNSYEQY
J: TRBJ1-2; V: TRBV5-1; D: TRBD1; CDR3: ASSPGGGYGYT
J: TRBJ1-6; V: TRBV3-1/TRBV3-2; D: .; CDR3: ASSQSGGTPLH
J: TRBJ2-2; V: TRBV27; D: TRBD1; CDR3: ASSSDRVGTGELF
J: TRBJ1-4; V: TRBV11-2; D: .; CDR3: ASSLEGGARKEKLF
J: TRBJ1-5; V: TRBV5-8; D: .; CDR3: ASSLPWGTQPQH
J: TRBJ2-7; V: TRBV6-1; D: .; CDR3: ASSEAGNGEQY
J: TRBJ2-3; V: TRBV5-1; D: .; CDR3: ASSLGTESTDTQY
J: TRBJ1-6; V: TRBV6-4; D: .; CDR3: ASRLQDWHNSPLH
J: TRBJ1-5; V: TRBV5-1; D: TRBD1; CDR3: ASSLGTGNQPQH
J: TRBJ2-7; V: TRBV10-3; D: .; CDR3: ATSGLKYEQY
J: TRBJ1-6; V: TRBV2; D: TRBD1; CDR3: ASRDSNSPLH
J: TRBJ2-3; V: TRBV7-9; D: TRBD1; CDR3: ASSQAQGVDTQY